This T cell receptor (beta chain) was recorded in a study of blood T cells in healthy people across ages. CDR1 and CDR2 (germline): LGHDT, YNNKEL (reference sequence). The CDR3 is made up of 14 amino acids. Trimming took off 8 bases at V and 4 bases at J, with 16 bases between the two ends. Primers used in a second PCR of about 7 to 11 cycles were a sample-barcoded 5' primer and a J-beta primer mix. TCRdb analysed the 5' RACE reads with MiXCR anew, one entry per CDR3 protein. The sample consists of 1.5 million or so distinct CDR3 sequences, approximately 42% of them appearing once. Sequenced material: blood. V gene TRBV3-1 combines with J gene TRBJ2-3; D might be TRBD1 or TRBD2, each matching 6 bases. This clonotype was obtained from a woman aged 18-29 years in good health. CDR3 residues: CASEGESSADTQYF. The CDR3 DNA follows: TGTGCCAGCGAGGGGGAATCTAGCGCAGATACGCAGTATTTT.